The sequence of this T cell receptor beta chain was determined in a study of T-cell reconstitution after alpha-beta-depleted transplantation in children. Germline CDR1 MDHEN, CDR2 SYDVKM. V lost 1 base and J lost 4, with 7 bases in between. The CDR3 runs 13 residues. Study-wide results and limits: About two months after transplant, alpha-beta T cells reportedly came from several hundred expanded graft clones.

TCRbeta library preparation incorporated unique molecular identifiers. TCRdb re-derived calls from the PCR reads in MiXCR, one entry per CDR3 protein. The data contain some 150,000 distinct CDR3 sequences, about 9% of them singletons. This clonotype was picked up many times. Its specificity is not known. The sequencing used PBMCs, mostly from graft donor cells, collected 180 days after TCRalphabeta/CD19-depleted stem cell transplant. This receptor was obtained from a female patient aged 2-15 years who had a stem cell transplant for congenital amegakaryocytic thrombocytopenia, so the T cells may come from the graft donor. The J gene is TRBJ2-5, the V gene TRBV28; D gene ambiguous. CDR3 sequence (DNA): TGTGCCAGCAGTTTATTCGGTAGAGAGACCCAGTACTTC. Translating it yields CASSLFGRETQYF.